These 17 T cell receptor beta chains were all obtained from the same sample, sequenced in a study of blood T cell repertoires in COVID-19. TCRdb's copy holds only in-frame clones and misses some; the assay was immunoSEQ multiplex PCR. The table lists 26,000 or so clones, 90% to 95% of them singletons, with roughly a sixth in the top ten. The material sequenced was peripheral blood. The origin of the receptors is a human donor with active COVID-19. The donor label of this sample is uncertain.

The chain is built from TRBV4-3 and TRBJ2-3; TRBD2 matches at 10 bases. CDR1 is LGHNA, CDR2 YSLEER, per germline. V was clipped by 2 bases and J by 2 bases; unmatched bases: 10. The CDR3 loop spans 18 amino acids. The DNA of the CDR3 is TGCGCCAGCAGCCAAAGGGGGCAGCGGGGGGGACCCACAGATACGCAGTATTTT. This sequence encodes CASSQRGQRGGPTDTQYF.

The chain has TRBV19 and TRBJ1-6; 7 positions match TRBD1. The CDR3 is 15 residues long. Per the germline V gene, CDR1 is LNHDA and CDR2 is SQIVND (reference sequence). J lost 8 bases, V lost 6 bases, and 10 bases had no gene match. The CDR3 DNA sequence: TGTGCCAGTAGCGATCGGACAGGCTGGTATTCACCCCTCCACTTT. This gives the protein CASSDRTGWYSPLHF. Combining the CDR3 with reference TRBV19 and TRBJ1-6 gives the whole variable domain DGGITQSPKYLFRKEGQNVTLSCEQNLNHDAMYWYRQDPGQGLRLIYYSQIVNDFQKGDIAEGYSVSREKKESFPLTVTSAQKNPTAFYLCASSDRTGWYSPLHFGNGTRLTVT.

This clone occurred once. This chain joins TRBV6-1 and TRBJ2-1; 7 bases line up with TRBD2. The ends lost 1 base at V and 4 bases at J; junction bases unmatched: 4. CDR3 length equals 15 residues. Germline lookup yields CDR1 MNHNS and CDR2 SASEGT. For the CDR3, the DNA is TGTGCCAGCAGTGAAGTCGCTAGCGGTTACAATGAGCAGTTCTTC. It translates to CASSEVASGYNEQFF.

V gene TRBV7-2 combines with J gene TRBJ2-3, with D unclear. The CDR3 has 13 residues. Germline V gene data show CDR1 as SGHTA and CDR2 as FQGNSA. The V end was cut by 4 bases, the J end by 5 bases, with 10 bases between. CDR3 residues: CASSSPFRDTQYF. The CDR3 DNA reads as TGTGCCAGCAGCTCCCCCTTTCGAGATACGCAGTATTTT.

The chain joins TRBV19 to TRBJ2-5; unclear D gene. The V gene's germline CDR1 is LNHDA and CDR2 SQIVND (reference sequence). This CDR3 has 14 amino acids. Trimming removed 3 bases from V and 3 bases from J, with 11 bases in between. The CDR3 DNA is TGTGCCAGTAGTATCCGGGTTTCGGAAGAGACCCAGTACTTC. It codes for CASSIRVSEETQYF.

This rearrangement joins TRBV10-2 to TRBJ2-6; D gene uncertain. There are 15 residues in the CDR3. Germline values: CDR1 WSHSY, CDR2 SAAADI. The V gene lost 2 bases and the J gene lost 0 bases, with 5 bases spanning the gap. The CDR3 DNA is TGCGCCAGCAGTGAGACGGGCTCTGGGGCCAACGTCCTGACTTTC. Its translation is CASSETGSGANVLTF.

The CDR3 DNA reads as TGTGCCAGCAGGCCCGGGACAGGGGTTGGGAATTATGGCTACACCTTC. This codes for CASRPGTGVGNYGYTF. V is TRBV3-1 (or the pseudogene TRBV3-2) and J is TRBJ1-2; 10 nucleotides line up with TRBD1. CDR1 LGHDT and CDR2 YNNKEL come from the germline V gene (reference sequence). J was trimmed by 5 bases and V by 6 bases; bases with no gene match: 12. There are 16 residues in the CDR3.

The gene calls are TRBV5-4 and TRBJ2-5; TRBD2 might be the D (6 bases). V was clipped by 4 bases and J by 8 bases, with 18 bases between them. The CDR3 has 14 residues. Germline V gene data show CDR1 as SGHNT and CDR2 as YYREEE (reference sequence). The CDR3 sequence is CASSTPGEAPTQYF. The CDR3 nucleotides are TGTGCCAGCAGCACGCCTGGGGAGGCCCCAACCCAGTACTTC.

The chain combines TRBV6-5 with TRBJ2-1; possibly TRBD2 for D (6 bases). Germline loops: CDR1 MNHEY, CDR2 SVGAGI. This CDR3 spans 14 amino acids. V was cut by 8 bases and J by 8 bases, with 19 bases left in between. The chain's CDR3 is CASSAGYLADEQFF. The DNA for the CDR3 is TGTGCCAGCTCGGCGGGATACTTGGCGGATGAGCAGTTCTTC.

This rearrangement joins TRBV3-1 (or the pseudogene TRBV3-2) to TRBJ2-1; 7 positions match TRBD2. The length of the CDR3 is 21 residues. Trimming took 6 bases from V and 4 from J; bases not matched to a gene: 27. Germline V CDR1 and CDR2: LGHDT, YNNKEL (reference sequence). In DNA form, the CDR3 reads TGTGCCAGCAGTGGCCCCCAGCGGGATGGGGGAAAAGAACCTAAATACAATGAGCAGTTCTTC. Protein product: CASSGPQRDGGKEPKYNEQFF.

The chain joins TRBV19 to TRBJ1-5; D is undetermined. Germline-derived CDR1 and CDR2 are LNHDA and SQIVND (reference sequence). The CDR3 has 12 amino acids. V shed 5 bases and J shed 6 bases, with 8 bases lying between them. The CDR3 is CASSFHGQPQHF. The CDR3 bases are TGTGCCAGTAGTTTTCACGGTCAGCCCCAGCATTTT. The complete variable domain, with remaining parts taken from reference TRBV19 and TRBJ1-5, reads DGGITQSPKYLFRKEGQNVTLSCEQNLNHDAMYWYRQDPGQGLRLIYYSQIVNDFQKGDIAEGYSVSREKKESFPLTVTSAQKNPTAFYLCASSFHGQPQHFGDGTRLSIL.

The DNA for the CDR3 is TGTGCCAGCAGCCAAGATATTACCCTAGCGGGGGGGCCAACAGATACGCAGTATTTT. It yields the protein CASSQDITLAGGPTDTQYF. V and J are TRBV3-1 (or the pseudogene TRBV3-2) and TRBJ2-3; 12 positions match TRBD2. The J segment lost 3 bases and the V segment lost 0 bases, leaving 10 bases of the junction unmatched. This CDR3 spans 19 amino acids. The V gene's germline CDR1 is LGHDT and CDR2 YNNKEL (reference sequence).

This clone appeared once. The rearrangement joins TRBV7-2 to TRBJ1-4, with 8 bases lining up with TRBD1. CDR3 size: 14 residues. V lost 3 bases, J lost 5 bases, and 2 bases stayed unmatched. From germline, CDR1 is SGHTA and CDR2 FQGNSA. The CDR3 reads CASSFAGGNEKLFF. The CDR3 DNA reads TGTGCCAGCAGCTTCGCAGGGGGCAATGAAAAACTGTTTTTT.

This chain connects TRBV7-9 to TRBJ2-7; 8 bases are a match to TRBD1. Per the germline V gene, CDR1 is SEHNR and CDR2 is FQNEAQ (reference sequence). Unmatched junction bases numbered 9, after V lost 3 bases and J lost 2 bases. This CDR3 is 16 amino acids long. CDR3 sequence (DNA): TGTGCCAGCAGCTTTTTCGACAGGGGCGAAACCTACGAGCAGTACTTC. This sequence encodes CASSFFDRGETYEQYF. The complete variable domain, with remaining parts taken from reference TRBV7-9 and TRBJ2-7, reads DTGVSQNPRHKITKRGQNVTFRCDPISEHNRLYWYRQTLGQGPEFLTYFQNEAQLEKSRLLSDRFSAERPKGSFSTLEIQRTEQGDSAMYLCASSFFDRGETYEQYFGPGTRLTVT.

The chain combines TRBV27 with TRBJ1-1; TRBD1 agrees at 7 bases. V lost 6 bases and J lost 5; bases outside the gene matches: 12. Germline assignment: CDR1 MNHEY and CDR2 SMNVEV (reference sequence). The CDR3 contains 15 residues. The chain's CDR3 is CASSLSGQVGTEAFF. The DNA of the CDR3 is TGTGCCAGCAGCCTTTCCGGACAGGTGGGGACTGAAGCTTTCTTT.

This sequence joins TRBV15 and TRBJ2-5; D gene uncertain. The germline gives CDR1 LNHNV, CDR2 YYDKDF (reference sequence). V lost 1 base and J lost 0, with 3 bases in between. The CDR3 runs to 13 residues. This CDR3 is CATSRAYQETQYF. The CDR3 DNA is TGTGCCACCAGCAGAGCCTACCAAGAGACCCAGTACTTC.

V and J are TRBV4-3 and TRBJ1-6; D perhaps matches TRBD1 (5 bases). CDR3 length: 13 amino acids. With 5 bases removed from V and 6 bases from J, the gap between germline ends came to 8 bases. Germline V gene lookup returns CDR1 LGHNA and CDR2 YSLEER. CDR3 coding DNA: TGCGCCAGCAGCGGAGACAGTAATTCACCCCTCCACTTT. It specifies CASSGDSNSPLHF.